Following are 15 T cell receptor delta chains from one sample sequenced in a study of gamma-delta T cells after stem cell transplantation. TCRdb re-called clones from the RT-PCR reads using CATT. The sample includes 15,000 to 19,000 delta-chain clones, 9% to 9.5% of them seen just once. Source material: gamma-delta T cells. The receptor set was obtained from a human donor. It is not recorded whose cells these are; they may come from a transplant donor.

This clone turned up a few times. Translating this DNA gives a protein that differs at residue 5 from the TCRdb one, which belongs to a much larger clone; a read error is likely, and the protein shown is this translation. The rearrangement links TRDV2 to TRDJ3; 10 positions agree with TRDD3. V shed 3 bases and J 1 base; nucleotides not matched to a gene: 14. The germline V gene has CDR1 GEAIGNYY and CDR2 EKD. CDR3 length: 21 amino acids. CDR3 amino acids: CACDDAVLGDKVSWDTRQMFF. CDR3 in DNA: TGTGCCTGTGACGATGCCGTCCTGGGGGATAAGGTGTCCTGGGACACCCGACAGATGTTTTTC.

This clone has more than one count but fewer than ten. A far more abundant clone sits one base away, making this likely a read error. Other nucleotide sequences from this sample produce the same CDR3. The V call is TRDV2, the J call TRDJ1, with 10 positions matching TRDD3. Germline V gives CDR1 GEAIGNYY, CDR2 EKD. The CDR3 spans 18 residues. CDR3 nucleotides: TGCGCCTGTGACACCGTGGGAACTGGGGGATCCGGACCCGATAAACTCATCTTT. It yields the protein CACDTVGTGGSGPDKLIF.

This clone has a handful of counts. The protein given by TCRdb reflects a much larger clone and differs at residue 13 from this DNA's translation, likely from a read error; the protein shown is the DNA's translation. The genes are TRDV1 and TRDJ1; 8 nucleotides line up with TRDD3. V lost 4 bases, J lost 3 bases, and 19 bases stayed unmatched. The CDR3 loop spans 19 amino acids. Germline V lookup: CDR1 TSWWSYY, CDR2 QGS. In DNA, the CDR3 is TGTGCTCTTGGGGTACTTGGCCTTTTCTCTGGGGGACACCCCGATAAACTCATCTTT. This sequence encodes CALGVLGLFSGGHPDKLIF.

Points on this clone: TCRdb's protein for this DNA is that of a much larger clone and differs from the translation at residue 16, likely a read error; the protein shown is the DNA translation. The V call is TRDV2, the J call TRDJ1; 9 bases agree with TRDD3. The CDR3 is 19 residues long. CDR1 is GEAIGNYY and CDR2 is EKD in the germline V gene. The CDR3 nucleotides read TGTGCCTGTGAAGGGCTTCTCCGGTCGGGGGATACTTCCACCGATAACCTCATCTTT. This sequence encodes CACEGLLRSGDTSTDNLIF.

Concerning this clone itself: The protein recorded in TCRdb matches a much larger clone and deviates from this DNA's translation at residue 17, suggesting a read error; the protein here is obtained by translating the DNA. The same CDR3 is also encoded by other DNA sequences in this sample. The CDR3 is CACDTLNLVLGTRSYTAKLIF. For the CDR3, the DNA is TGTGCCTGTGACACCCTCAATCTCGTACTGGGGACTAGATCTTACACCGCTAAACTCATCTTT. The chain joins TRDV2 to TRDJ1; 7 bases align to TRDD3. The germline V gene encodes CDR1 GEAIGNYY and CDR2 EKD. The CDR3 consists of 21 residues.

Of note for this clone: The protein recorded in TCRdb matches a much larger clone and deviates from this DNA's translation at residue 5, suggesting a read error; the protein here is obtained by translating the DNA. The chain has TRDV2 and TRDJ1, with TRDD3 as a possible D gene (6 bases). Germline CDR1 reads GEAIGNYY; CDR2 reads EKD. V was clipped by 7 bases and J by 1 base, with 12 bases between them. The CDR3 length is 13 residues. The CDR3 DNA is TGTGCCTGCTGGGAGATACGCACCGATAAACTCATCTTT. This gives the protein CACWEIRTDKLIF.

Without a V gene call, the J gene is given as TRDJ1; TRDD3, as called in the table, went unchecked against the DNA. This CDR3 spans 11 amino acids. DNA for the CDR3: TGCTCTTACGACCTGGGGGATAAACTCATCTTT. Translated: CSYDLGDKLIF.

This clone came up a few times. A read error likely explains this, since a far larger clone differs by one base. At the DNA level, this CDR3 is encoded by other sequences in the same sample as well. This chain links TRDV2 with TRDJ1; D possibly corresponds to TRDD3 (6 bases). The germline CDR1 and CDR2 sequences are GEAIGNYY and EKD. V was shortened by 4 bases and J by 0 bases, with 20 bases between the two germline ends. The CDR3 spans 17 residues. CDR3 DNA sequence: TGTGCCTGTGATACAGTCGGGGATCTGGCCTACACCGATAAACTCATCTTT. Protein product: CACDTVGDLAYTDKLIF.

There are many counts of this clone. A read error is possible here, since a much larger clone lies one base away. The identical CDR3 is also encoded by other nucleotide sequences in the sample. The CDR3 loop reads CACDRVLGSLGDTDKLIF. CDR3 nucleotides: TGTGCCTGTGACAGAGTACTGGGGTCCCTGGGGGACACCGATAAACTCATCTTT. J is TRDJ1 and V is TRDV2; TRDD3 matches at 7 bases. Trimming cost V 2 bases and J 0 bases; bases outside gene matches: 14. This CDR3 is 18 amino acids long. Germline V gives CDR1 GEAIGNYY, CDR2 EKD.

Worth noting for this clone: Only one base separates this from a far larger clonotype, so it likely reflects a read error. The sample holds other DNA sequences that translate to the same CDR3. The rearrangement joins TRDV1 to TRDJ1; TRDD3 aligns across 8 bases. Germline CDR1 is TSWWSYY and CDR2 is QGS. This CDR3 contains 21 residues. The CDR3 DNA follows: TGTGCCCTTGGGGAACCCGATTCCCTGGGGTGGGGGATCCTCCACACCGATAAACTCATCTTT. This encodes CALGEPDSLGWGILHTDKLIF.

The chain couples TRDV3 to TRDJ1, with D maybe TRDD3 (6 bases). Germline values: CDR1 TVYSNPD, CDR2 GDNSRS (reference sequence). V lost 4 bases to trimming and J lost 0 bases, with 24 bases between them. The CDR3 is 17 amino acids. The CDR3 bases are TGTGCCTATAGTGACCGAACGGAGGATACCAACACCGATAAACTCATCTTT. Amino acid sequence: CAYSDRTEDTNTDKLIF. The whole variable domain, filled in from reference TRDV3 and TRDJ1, reads CDKVTQSSPDQTVASGSEVVLLCTYDTVYSNPDLFWYRIRPDYSFQFVFYGDNSRSEGADFTQGRFSVKHILTQKAFHLVISPVRTEDSATYYCAYSDRTEDTNTDKLIFGKGTRVTVEP.

This clone turned up a few times. The protein held in TCRdb is that of a much larger clone and does not match this DNA's translation at residue 10, likely because of a read error; the protein shown is translated from the DNA. The V call is TRDV2, the J call TRDJ1, with 9 bases lining up with TRDD3. The J segment lost 0 bases and the V segment lost 1 base, leaving 11 bases of the junction unmatched. Germline V lookup: CDR1 GEAIGNYY, CDR2 EKD. The CDR3 extends over 18 amino acids. The CDR3 sequence is CACDTLNWGSEYTDKLIF. The CDR3 DNA is TGTGCCTGTGACACTTTGAACTGGGGGAGTGAGTACACCGATAAACTCATCTTT.

This clone occurred a few times. TCRdb attributes to this sequence the protein of a much larger clone, which differs from the DNA translation at residue 12; a read error is likely, and the protein displayed is translated from the DNA. The gene calls are TRDV2 and TRDJ1; D not resolved. The CDR3 length is 17 residues. The germline CDR1 and CDR2 sequences are GEAIGNYY and EKD. With 3 bases removed from V and 3 bases from J, the gap between germline ends came to 22 bases. The CDR3 bases are TGTGCCTGTGACCCGTTGGCTGACACGGATTACGCCGATAAACTCATCTTT. This sequence encodes CACDPLADTDYADKLIF.

On this clone itself: The mismatch at residue 16 between this DNA's translation and the TCRdb protein of a much larger clone likely reflects a read error; the protein shown is translated from the DNA. The rearrangement joins TRDV1 to TRDJ1, with 12 bases matching TRDD3. Germline CDR1 is TSWWSYY and CDR2 is QGS. V was clipped by 0 bases and J by 9 bases; unmatched bases: 17. The CDR3 length is 19 residues. The CDR3 loop is CALGELEPPDWGIQDELIF. The CDR3 DNA is TGTGCTCTTGGGGAACTAGAGCCCCCCGACTGGGGGATACAGGATGAACTCATCTTT.

This clone appeared many times. Other DNA sequences from this sample encode an identical CDR3 as well. The V and J genes are TRDV2 and TRDJ1; D unclear. The V end lost 0 bases, the J end lost 4 bases, and 14 bases lay between the germline ends. The germline CDR1 and CDR2 sequences are GEAIGNYY and EKD. CDR3 size: 15 residues. CDR3 in amino acids: CACDTGHRNGDKLIF. CDR3 bases: TGTGCCTGTGACACCGGTCACCGGAACGGCGATAAACTCATCTTT.